Below, 21 T cell receptor beta chains from the same sample are listed, as sequenced in a study of blood T cell repertoires in COVID-19. Profiling relied on immunoSEQ multiplex PCR, and the TCRdb table lists in-frame clones only, not all of them. The sample contains 150,000 to 200,000 clones, roughly 86% of which appear only once. Sequences were obtained from peripheral blood. The receptor source for this set is a man in his 70s with acute or convalescent COVID-19.

The chain has TRBV6-5 and TRBJ1-3; 9 bases align to TRBD1. Germline CDR1 is MNHEY and CDR2 is SVGAGI. With V trimmed by 5 bases and J by 5 bases, 4 bases remained unmatched. The CDR3 has 14 amino acids. Here the CDR3 DNA reads TGTGCCAGCAGTACAGGGGGCGCGAGAAACACCATATATTTT. It yields the protein CASSTGGARNTIYF.

V is TRBV19 and J is TRBJ1-1; weak D call: TRBD1 (6 bases). The CDR3 sequence is 15 residues long. Germline V gene data show CDR1 as LNHDA and CDR2 as SQIVND (reference sequence). Trimming took 3 bases from V and 3 from J, leaving 14 bases between them. For the CDR3, the DNA is TGTGCCAGTAGTATTACCCACAGGGCCGACACTGAAGCTTTCTTT. The encoded protein is CASSITHRADTEAFF.

The genes are TRBV5-1 and TRBJ2-1, with 9 bases lining up with TRBD2. V shed 3 bases, J shed 8 bases, and the junction held 9 bases outside the gene matches. Germline CDR1 and CDR2: SGHRS and YFSETQ. This CDR3 comprises 15 residues. The CDR3 nucleotides read TGCGCCAGCAGCTCGGGACTAGCAGGTCTCCATGAGCAGTTCTTC. Encoded protein: CASSSGLAGLHEQFF. Filled out from reference TRBV5-1 and TRBJ2-1, the complete variable domain reads KAGVTQTPRYLIKTRGQQVTLSCSPISGHRSVSWYQQTPGQGLQFLFEYFSETQRNKGNFPGRFSGRQFSNSRSEMNVSTLELGDSALYLCASSSGLAGLHEQFFGPGTRLTVL.

The V and J genes are TRBV4-3 and TRBJ1-2; D call uncertain. CDR3 length: 14 residues. CDR1 LGHNA and CDR2 YSLEER come from the germline V gene. Trimming removed 1 base at V and 3 bases at J, with 9 bases between. CDR3 sequence: CASSQGVSYYGYTF. The CDR3 coding sequence is TGCGCCAGCAGCCAAGGTGTCTCGTACTATGGCTACACCTTC.

The rearrangement links TRBV10-2 to TRBJ2-5; 8 positions match TRBD1. CDR1 is WSHSY, CDR2 SAAADI, per germline. Germline trimming cut 6 bases from V and 4 bases from J; bases unmatched to any gene: 7. The CDR3 length is 14 residues. For the CDR3, the DNA is TGCGCCAGCAGCAATACGGACAGGGTAGAGACCCAGTACTTC. Protein sequence: CASSNTDRVETQYF.

This chain links TRBV6-5 with TRBJ1-1; 7 nucleotides align to TRBD1. V dropped 8 bases and J dropped 5; count of bases not matched to a gene: 5. Germline assignment: CDR1 MNHEY and CDR2 SVGAGI. The CDR3 contains 12 residues. The CDR3 sequence is CASLRQGTEAFF. In DNA form, the CDR3 reads TGTGCCAGCCTCCGACAGGGTACTGAAGCTTTCTTT.

The chain joins TRBV5-4 to TRBJ2-5; 8 bases fit TRBD1. Germline-derived CDR1 and CDR2 are SGHNT and YYREEE (reference sequence). This CDR3 comprises 13 residues. The V segment lost 4 bases and the J segment 4 bases; nucleotides outside the gene matches: 3. This CDR3 is CASSITGGETQYF. DNA for the CDR3: TGTGCCAGCAGCATAACAGGGGGAGAGACCCAGTACTTC.

This sequence joins TRBV5-4 and TRBJ2-3, with D unclear. The CDR3 length is 13 residues. V dropped 1 base and J dropped 3 bases, with 6 bases sitting between them. The germline gives CDR1 SGHNT, CDR2 YYREEE (reference sequence). CDR3 nucleotide sequence: TGTGCCAGCAGCTTGTCGGGTACAGATACGCAGTATTTT. Protein product: CASSLSGTDTQYF.

This clone turned up a few times. V usage is TRBV30 and J usage is TRBJ1-6; no clear D gene. This CDR3 has 14 amino acids. Between the trimmed V and J ends, which lost 0 bases and 7 bases, there was a span of 10 bases. The germline V gene has CDR1 GTSNPN and CDR2 SVGIG (reference sequence). CDR3 coding DNA: TGTGCCTGGAGTGTACTTGGCGGAAATTCACCCCTCCACTTT. Translation: CAWSVLGGNSPLHF.

The chain joins TRBV19 to TRBJ1-5, with D tentatively TRBD1 (5 bases). CDR1 is LNHDA, CDR2 SQIVND, per germline (reference sequence). There are 11 residues in the CDR3. The germline V and J ends were trimmed by 6 bases and 9 bases, with 9 bases remaining between them. CDR3 DNA sequence: TGTGCCAGTAGCCTGGGGGGGCCCCAGCATTTT. Its protein is CASSLGGPQHF.

This clone was counted a single time. The J gene is TRBJ2-5, the V gene TRBV2; perhaps TRBD2 as D (5 bases). Germline V CDR1 and CDR2: SNHLY, FYNNEI. Trimming took 0 bases from V and 4 from J, leaving 12 bases between them. The CDR3 has 15 amino acids. The CDR3 DNA reads as TGTGCCAGCAGTGAAGCGCTCGCGGCGGGAGAGACCCAGTACTTC. Translated, it gives CASSEALAAGETQYF.

The chain has TRBV28 and TRBJ1-4, with D possibly matching TRBD1 (5 bases). Trimming took 6 bases from V and 5 from J, leaving 13 bases between them. Germline V gene lookup returns CDR1 MDHEN and CDR2 SYDVKM. This CDR3 contains 14 residues. The DNA for the CDR3 is TGTGCCAGCAGAACAGGCCGGGGGAATGAAAAACTGTTTTTT. Translated, it gives CASRTGRGNEKLFF. Full variable domain (remainder filled in from reference TRBV28 and TRBJ1-4): DVKVTQSSRYLVKRTGEKVFLECVQDMDHENMFWYRQDPGLGLRLIYFSYDVKMKEKGDIPEGYSVSREKKERFSLILESASTNQTSMYLCASRTGRGNEKLFFGSGTQLSVL.

The rearrangement links TRBV27 to TRBJ1-6; D is undetermined. CDR1 is MNHEY, CDR2 SMNVEV, per germline (reference sequence). Trimming pared 3 bases from V and 10 bases from J, leaving 7 bases between. The length of the CDR3 is 12 residues. CDR3 sequence: CASSFLNSPLHF. CDR3 in DNA: TGTGCCAGCAGTTTTCTAAACTCACCCCTCCACTTT.

The chain recombines TRBV28 with TRBJ1-2, with TRBD1 matching 8 bases. Germline V gene sequence: CDR1 MDHEN, CDR2 SYDVKM. Losses at the gene ends were 4 bases for V and 0 bases for J; bases not matched to a gene: 22. The CDR3 spans 21 residues. CDR3 nucleotide sequence: TGTGCCAGCAGTTCCCTGTACTTAGCCGGGACAGGAGCAAATACTAACTATGGCTACACCTTC. This sequence encodes CASSSLYLAGTGANTNYGYTF.

This sequence joins TRBV4-1 and TRBJ2-7; D is perhaps TRBD2 (6 bases). The CDR3 spans 16 residues. Germline values: CDR1 MGHRA, CDR2 YSYEKL. The V end lost 6 bases, the J end lost 4 bases, and 22 bases lay between the germline ends. The CDR3, as DNA: TGCGCCAGCAGTCATTTCACACTCCGCGCGGGATACGAGCAGTACTTC. It codes for CASSHFTLRAGYEQYF.

The rearrangement links TRBV10-3 to TRBJ1-6, with TRBD1 identical over 10 bases. The J segment lost 10 bases and the V segment lost 8 bases, leaving 2 bases of the junction unmatched. Per the germline V gene, CDR1 is ENHRY and CDR2 is SYGVKD. The CDR3 runs 12 residues. CDR3 DNA sequence: TGTGCCATCGGGACAGGGGAATCACCCCTCCACTTT. Protein sequence: CAIGTGESPLHF.

V gene TRBV9 combines with J gene TRBJ2-6; no reliable D call. V lost 0 bases and J 1 base, leaving 17 bases between the germline ends. CDR3 length: 19 residues. Germline V CDR1 and CDR2: SGDLS, YYNGEE. For the CDR3, the DNA is TGTGCCAGCAGCGTAGAATTTTTCCCCTCCAGGTCTGGGGCCAACGTCCTGACTTTC. Encoded protein: CASSVEFFPSRSGANVLTF.

This chain joins TRBV3-1 (or the pseudogene TRBV3-2) and TRBJ1-1; a possible D gene is TRBD1 (5 bases). Germline V gene data show CDR1 as LGHDT and CDR2 as YNNKEL (reference sequence). CDR3 length: 14 residues. V was pared by 4 bases and J by 1 base, with 10 bases between. The CDR3 loop is CASSLRDRNTEAFF. CDR3 DNA: TGTGCCAGCAGCCTCAGGGATAGGAACACTGAAGCTTTCTTT.

This sequence joins TRBV24-1 and TRBJ2-1; 7 bases agree with TRBD2. This CDR3 has 14 amino acids. Germline V gene sequence: CDR1 KGHDR, CDR2 SFDVKD. Losses at the gene ends were 4 bases for V and 5 bases for J; bases not matched to a gene: 4. As DNA, the CDR3 is TGTGCCACCAGTGACTCGGGGGGAAACAATGAGCAGTTCTTC. It translates to CATSDSGGNNEQFF.

The table lists this clone with a few counts. The V gene is TRBV5-6, the J gene TRBJ2-7; no clear D gene. Germline CDR1 reads SGHDT; CDR2 reads YYEEEE. V gave up 1 base and J gave up 5 bases, with 4 bases separating them. This CDR3 comprises 11 residues. CDR3 residues: CASSLLDEQYF. CDR3 in DNA: TGTGCCAGCAGCTTGCTCGACGAGCAGTACTTC.

This chain links TRBV6-5 with TRBJ2-5, with D possibly TRBD1 on 5 matching bases. The CDR3 length is 14 residues. V lost 6 bases, J lost 2 bases, and 13 bases lay in between. In germline, CDR1 is MNHEY, CDR2 SVGAGI. The chain's CDR3 is CASSHWTNQETQYF. The CDR3 DNA reads TGTGCCAGCAGCCATTGGACAAATCAAGAGACCCAGTACTTC.